Below are 27 T cell receptor beta chains sequenced from a single sample in a study of Graves' ophthalmopathy and Graves' hyperthyroidism. From RNA, the CDR3 regions of TCR beta chains were amplified and sequenced. A first-round RT-PCR used HTBI primers, followed by a second-round multiplex PCR. TCRdb reanalysed the multiplex PCR reads using MiXCR and keeps one entry per CDR3 protein. The sample holds 350,000 to 400,000 distinct CDR3 sequences, approximately 16% seen once. Sequencing was carried out using peripheral blood. These receptor sequences come from a woman under 30 with Graves' ophthalmopathy.

The rearrangement links TRBV20-1 to TRBJ2-7, with 8 nucleotides matching TRBD1. Germline CDR1 reads DFQATT; CDR2 reads SNEGSKA (reference sequence). The CDR3 spans 15 residues. J gave up 7 bases and V 2 bases, and 13 bases lay outside the gene matches. CDR3 region: CSARSVGQGAQEQYF. For the CDR3, the DNA is TGCAGTGCTAGATCCGTCGGGCAGGGGGCGCAGGAGCAGTACTTC.

The chain has TRBV12-3 or TRBV12-4 and TRBJ1-1; D is possibly TRBD1 (6 bases). V shed 5 bases and J shed 0 bases, with 13 bases lying between them. The CDR3 has 15 residues. This CDR3 reads CASSTDRRLNTEAFF. The DNA for the CDR3 is TGTGCCAGCAGTACAGACAGGCGATTGAACACTGAAGCTTTCTTT.

This clonotype has at least ten counts. CDR3 DNA: TGTGCCTGGAGTGTAGGGACAGGTCCCTACGAGCAGTACTTC. Amino acids: CAWSVGTGPYEQYF. This chain uses TRBV30 with TRBJ2-7, with 8 bases lining up with TRBD1. CDR3 length: 14 amino acids. The junction had 3 bases not matched to a gene; V was cut back by 0 bases and J by 2 bases. Germline V gives CDR1 GTSNPN, CDR2 SVGIG (reference sequence).

The table lists this clonotype with many counts. The chain links TRBV6-2 or TRBV6-3 to TRBJ1-1; 7 bases are shared with TRBD1. The CDR3 length is 14 residues. Germline V gene sequence: CDR1 MNHEY, CDR2 SVGEGT. The ends lost 8 bases at V and 1 base at J; junction bases unmatched: 7. The CDR3 loop reads CASQLDRANTEAFF. CDR3 in DNA: TGTGCCAGCCAACTCGACAGGGCGAACACTGAAGCTTTCTTT.

In its sample, this clonotype was seen many times. This sequence joins TRBV20-1 and TRBJ1-4, with TRBD1 identical over 9 bases. The CDR3 contains 15 residues. Germline V gene data show CDR1 as DFQATT and CDR2 as SNEGSKA (reference sequence). The trim removed 4 bases at V and 4 bases at J, leaving 7 bases unmatched. CDR3 amino acids: CSAIQGAPRNEKLFF. The CDR3 DNA reads TGCAGTGCTATACAGGGGGCGCCACGTAATGAAAAACTGTTTTTT.

This clonotype was observed a few times. The CDR3 loop reads CASSYSTHSGANVLTF. For the CDR3, the DNA is TGTGCCAGCAGTTACTCGACGCACTCTGGGGCCAACGTCCTGACTTTC. This chain uses TRBV6-5 with TRBJ2-6; D uncertain. CDR1 MNHEY and CDR2 SVGAGI come from the germline V gene. V shed 0 bases and J shed 0 bases, with 6 bases lying between them. The CDR3 totals 16 residues.

This clonotype was found many times. The junction departs from germline at one end; a sequencing error may be responsible. This chain uses TRBV6-5 with TRBJ2-7; the match to TRBD1 covers 9 bases. In germline, CDR1 is MNHEY, CDR2 SVGAGI. The CDR3 loop spans 16 amino acids. The CDR3 loop reads CASRVHGTGLSYGQYF. The CDR3, as DNA: TGTGCCAGCAGGGTTCACGGGACAGGGCTTTCCTACGGGCAGTACTTC.

This clonotype was seen many times. The chain combines TRBV28 with TRBJ1-2; D call uncertain. Germline-derived CDR1 and CDR2 are MDHEN and SYDVKM. The length of the CDR3 is 15 residues. Trimming stripped 2 bases from V and 1 base from J, with 11 bases between. The CDR3: CASSLIVGNNYGYTF. The CDR3 nucleotides are TGTGCCAGCAGTTTAATTGTAGGGAATAACTATGGCTACACCTTC.

This clonotype showed up many times. This chain links TRBV28 with TRBJ1-5; D gene unclear. Germline loops: CDR1 MDHEN, CDR2 SYDVKM. The CDR3 covers 12 residues. V was cut by 5 bases and J by 6 bases, with 8 bases left in between. CDR3 sequence: CASSQRPQPQHF. The CDR3 nucleotides are TGTGCCAGCAGTCAAAGACCTCAGCCCCAGCATTTT. Based on the CDR3 plus reference TRBV28 and TRBJ1-5, the full variable domain is DVKVTQSSRYLVKRTGEKVFLECVQDMDHENMFWYRQDPGLGLRLIYFSYDVKMKEKGDIPEGYSVSREKKERFSLILESASTNQTSMYLCASSQRPQPQHFGDGTRLSIL.

This clonotype has at least ten counts. The V gene is TRBV5-1, the J gene TRBJ2-7; 11 bases agree with TRBD1. The junction had 18 bases not matched to a gene; V was cut back by 6 bases and J by 7 bases. There are 17 residues in the CDR3. Germline CDR1 and CDR2: SGHRS and YFSETQ. This CDR3 reads CASTRGNTGTGGREQYF. As DNA, the CDR3 is TGCGCCAGCACCCGTGGTAACACCGGGACAGGGGGAAGGGAGCAGTACTTC.

This clonotype was recorded at least ten times. The CDR3 bases are TGTGCCAGCTCATGGTCCGTCGACGAGCAGTACTTC. Its translation: CASSWSVDEQYF. This chain joins TRBV18 and TRBJ2-7; no definite D call. The V and J ends lost 5 bases and 5 bases respectively, with 10 bases between them. Germline V CDR1 and CDR2: KGHSH, LQKENI. The CDR3 runs to 12 residues.

This clonotype was counted at least ten times. The chain has TRBV6-5 and TRBJ1-3, with 8 positions matching TRBD1. There are 13 residues in the CDR3. After removal of 4 bases from V and 9 bases from J, the junction contained 5 bases not matched to a gene. In germline, CDR1 is MNHEY, CDR2 SVGAGI. CDR3 DNA sequence: TGTGCCAGCAGTTTCCCACAGGGGGGCACCATATATTTT. It codes for CASSFPQGGTIYF.

This clonotype came up many times. The chain carries TRBV3-1 and TRBJ2-3; 9 bases match TRBD2. The CDR3 totals 14 residues. Germline CDR1 LGHDT, CDR2 YNNKEL (reference sequence). V was clipped by 7 bases and J by 4 bases; unmatched bases: 6. CDR3 loop: CASTGTSISDTQYF. CDR3 sequence (DNA): TGTGCCAGCACCGGGACTAGCATCTCAGATACGCAGTATTTT.

The CDR3 coding sequence is TGTGCCAGCAGCCCCACCCCCAGCGCAGACTATGGCTACACCTTC. It is translated as CASSPTPSADYGYTF. V gene TRBV7-3 combines with J gene TRBJ1-2; D gene ambiguous. Trimming stripped 5 bases from V and 3 bases from J, with 16 bases between. This CDR3 has 15 amino acids. Germline CDR1 is SGHTA and CDR2 is FQGTGA. Full variable domain (missing parts from reference TRBV7-3 and TRBJ1-2): GAGVSQTPSNKVTEKGKYVELRCDPISGHTALYWYRQSLGQGPEFLIYFQGTGAADDSGLPNDRFFAVRPEGSVSTLKIQRTERGDSAVYLCASSPTPSADYGYTFGSGTRLTVV.

This clonotype was picked up many times. J is TRBJ1-5 and V is TRBV30; possibly TRBD1 for D (6 bases). The CDR3 extends over 16 amino acids. V gave up 0 bases and J gave up 6 bases, with 18 bases separating them. CDR1 and CDR2 from the germline V gene are GTSNPN and SVGIG (reference sequence). As DNA, the CDR3 is TGTGCCTGGAGTGTTACAGGGTCGAGTTACGGTCAGCCCCAGCATTTT. This encodes CAWSVTGSSYGQPQHF.

This clonotype was observed at least ten times. The genes are TRBV6-5 and TRBJ1-1; maybe TRBD1 (5 bases). V was cut by 2 bases and J by 5 bases, with 15 bases left in between. Germline V lookup: CDR1 MNHEY, CDR2 SVGAGI. The CDR3 is made up of 15 amino acids. The CDR3 is CASSYIWAGRTEAFF. CDR3 DNA: TGTGCCAGCAGTTACATTTGGGCAGGGAGGACTGAAGCTTTCTTT.

This clonotype was counted many times. The rearrangement uses TRBV24-1 and TRBJ1-5; no clear D gene. Looked up from germline, CDR1 is KGHDR and CDR2 is SFDVKD. CDR3 length: 14 residues. The ends were cut back, 1 base at V and 1 base at J, with 4 bases in the middle. The CDR3 sequence is CATSDFGSNQPQHF. CDR3 in DNA: TGTGCCACCAGTGATTTTGGGAGCAATCAGCCCCAGCATTTT.

The table lists this clonotype with many counts. As DNA, the CDR3 is TGCGCCAGCAGCCAACTAACGACGATACCGGGACTAGCGTCGGAGACCCAGTACTTC. Residues: CASSQLTTIPGLASETQYF. The chain links TRBV4-3 to TRBJ2-5, with 10 positions matching TRBD2. The CDR3 is made up of 19 amino acids. After removal of 2 bases from V and 5 bases from J, the junction contained 17 bases not matched to a gene. Germline values: CDR1 LGHNA, CDR2 YSLEER.

There are many counts of this clonotype. The J gene is TRBJ1-6, the V gene TRBV6-5, with D maybe TRBD1 (5 bases). V shed 2 bases and J shed 7 bases, with 12 bases lying between them. Germline CDR1 MNHEY, CDR2 SVGAGI. The CDR3 has 15 amino acids. The CDR3 region has the DNA TGTGCCAGCAGTTACACATGGGGCAGCAATTCACCCCTCCACTTT. This gives the protein CASSYTWGSNSPLHF.

The table lists this clonotype with many counts. The chain carries TRBV7-9 and TRBJ1-1, with a possible D match to TRBD1 (6 bases). Trimming left V 1 base short and J 6 bases short, with 9 bases between. The CDR3 is made up of 13 amino acids. Germline loops: CDR1 SEHNR, CDR2 FQNEAQ (reference sequence). The CDR3 protein is CASSLVGGAEAFF. The CDR3 nucleotides are TGTGCCAGCAGCTTAGTAGGGGGAGCTGAAGCTTTCTTT.

This clonotype was counted many times. The rearrangement joins TRBV6-1 to TRBJ2-7; TRBD2 matches 11 bases. The CDR3 runs 14 residues. With 6 bases clipped from V and 3 bases from J, the junction kept 4 bases outside the gene matches. Germline V gene data show CDR1 as MNHNS and CDR2 as SASEGT. CDR3 sequence: CASSDGTSGYEQYF. CDR3 nucleotides: TGTGCCAGCAGCGACGGGACTAGCGGCTACGAGCAGTACTTC.

This clonotype occurred many times. The chain joins TRBV6-5 to TRBJ2-7, with TRBD2 as a possible D gene (5 bases). Germline assignment: CDR1 MNHEY and CDR2 SVGAGI. The CDR3 covers 13 residues. V was clipped by 4 bases and J by 7 bases, with 14 bases between them. The CDR3 is CASSFYSSGEQYF. CDR3 in DNA: TGTGCCAGCAGTTTTTATAGCTCGGGAGAGCAGTACTTC.

Many counts were recorded for this clonotype. J is TRBJ1-3 and V is TRBV12-3 or TRBV12-4; 7 bases line up with TRBD1. Losses at the gene ends were 8 bases for V and 0 bases for J; bases not matched to a gene: 4. The CDR3 covers 14 residues. DNA of the CDR3: TGTGCCAGCTGTTGGACAGGCTCTGGAAACACCATATATTTT. Its protein product is CASCWTGSGNTIYF.

This clonotype was observed many times. The J gene is TRBJ2-5, the V gene TRBV15; TRBD1 aligns across 9 bases. V shed 5 bases and J 9 bases; nucleotides not matched to a gene: 10. Germline V gives CDR1 LNHNV, CDR2 YYDKDF (reference sequence). This CDR3 contains 14 residues. Here the CDR3 reads CATSLSGTGRSQYF. CDR3 nucleotides: TGTGCCACCAGCTTGTCCGGGACAGGGAGGTCCCAGTACTTC.

This clonotype was observed many times. J is TRBJ1-2 and V is TRBV9; tentative D call: TRBD1 (5 bases). The CDR3 sequence is 15 residues long. The V end lost 3 bases, the J end lost 4 bases, and 16 bases lay between the germline ends. In germline, CDR1 is SGDLS, CDR2 YYNGEE. The CDR3 DNA is TGTGCCAGCAGCGCCCTGCGGGGGGGGGTCTATGGCTACACCTTC. Amino acids: CASSALRGGVYGYTF.

This clonotype was seen many times. The rearrangement uses TRBV10-3 and TRBJ2-5; 9 nucleotides line up with TRBD1. Germline V CDR1 and CDR2: ENHRY, SYGVKD. This CDR3 is built from 14 residues. J lost 4 bases, V lost 6 bases, and 6 bases had no gene match. The CDR3 DNA reads TGTGCCATCAGCAACAGGGGGCAGGGAGAGACCCAGTACTTC. It specifies CAISNRGQGETQYF.

In this sample, this clonotype turned up many times. The chain links TRBV12-3 or TRBV12-4 to TRBJ1-1; D is ambiguous. V dropped 4 bases and J dropped 4 bases, with 13 bases sitting between them. CDR3 length: 14 amino acids. The CDR3 DNA follows: TGTGCCAGCAGTTCGAAATTACGGAGCACTGAAGCTTTCTTT. Translation gives CASSSKLRSTEAFF.